These T cell receptor beta chains were read from a single sample in a study of T-cell reconstitution after alpha-beta-depleted transplantation in children. TCRdb re-called the PCR reads through MiXCR, storing one row per CDR3 protein. The sample shows about 980,000 distinct CDR3 sequences, less than 30% of them seen only once. Source: PBMCs, mostly from graft donor cells, taken 360 days after TCRalphabeta/CD19-depleted stem cell transplant. The receptors shown here come from a boy under three years old who had a stem cell transplant for SCID, so the T cells may come from the graft donor. CDR3s include the opening cysteine and the closing phenylalanine or tryptophan. Clone sizes are given selectively: once, few, many, or a class where the clone is expanded.

CDR3 protein: CSARTGGVEKLFF
clone size: few
J gene: TRBJ1-4
V gene: TRBV20-1

CDR3 protein: CASSLFSGLRNEKLFF
clone size: few
J gene: TRBJ1-4
V gene: TRBV12-3/TRBV12-4

CDR3 protein: CASSRTGENTEAFF
clone size: .
J gene: TRBJ1-1
V gene: TRBV5-1

CDR3 protein: CSAAPRDTYTGELFF
clone size: .
J gene: TRBJ2-2
V gene: TRBV29-1

CDR3 protein: CASSFGPGFYNEQFF
clone size: few
J gene: TRBJ2-1
V gene: TRBV5-6

CDR3 protein: CASSSGTGPGELFF
clone size: few
J gene: TRBJ2-2
V gene: TRBV6-5

CDR3 protein: CSADLGGLLFF
clone size: few
J gene: TRBJ1-4
V gene: TRBV20-1

CDR3 protein: CSAGLAGDYNEQFF
clone size: .
J gene: TRBJ2-1
V gene: TRBV29-1

CDR3 protein: CASSLLWDTYGYTF
clone size: .
J gene: TRBJ1-2
V gene: TRBV7-9

CDR3 protein: CSARGMGAAEQYF
clone size: few
J gene: TRBJ2-7
V gene: TRBV20-1

CDR3 protein: CASSPRDRNYEQYF
clone size: few
J gene: TRBJ2-7
V gene: TRBV12-3/TRBV12-4

CDR3 protein: CASSNTSVGLYPTDTQYF
clone size: .
J gene: TRBJ2-3
V gene: TRBV11-1

CDR3 protein: CSVEGQGLGHEQYF
clone size: .
J gene: TRBJ2-7
V gene: TRBV29-1

CDR3 protein: CASRRTSGGSSYEQYF
clone size: once
J gene: TRBJ2-7
V gene: TRBV5-1

CDR3 protein: CSAQRTGVPNQPQHF
clone size: .
J gene: TRBJ1-5
V gene: TRBV20-1

CDR3 protein: CSAPGQGAGEAFF
clone size: .
J gene: TRBJ1-1
V gene: TRBV29-1

CDR3 protein: CASSDGYYSYEQYF
clone size: .
J gene: TRBJ2-7
V gene: TRBV2

CDR3 protein: CASSSRGQGVQTQYF
clone size: .
J gene: TRBJ2-5
V gene: TRBV5-1

CDR3 protein: CAWGGQNTGELFF
clone size: .
J gene: TRBJ2-2
V gene: TRBV30

CDR3 protein: CASSTQSLTRSNEQFF
clone size: few
J gene: TRBJ2-1
V gene: TRBV18

CDR3 protein: CASSGGVGKLYF
clone size: .
J gene: TRBJ2-7
V gene: TRBV27

CDR3 protein: CSARDRRLWNQPQHF
clone size: few
J gene: TRBJ1-5
V gene: TRBV20-1

CDR3 protein: CATTTHGRALYEQYF
clone size: few
J gene: TRBJ2-7
V gene: TRBV6-1

CDR3 protein: CATGAGGHQETQYF
clone size: .
J gene: TRBJ2-5
V gene: TRBV24-1

CDR3 protein: CASSLGPGVQYF
clone size: few
J gene: TRBJ2-7
V gene: TRBV12-3/TRBV12-4

CDR3 protein: CASSSSWYQETQYF
clone size: few
J gene: TRBJ2-5
V gene: TRBV5-4

CDR3 protein: CASSYRTPLDRTYEQYF
clone size: few
J gene: TRBJ2-7
V gene: TRBV3-1

CDR3 protein: CASSDRRAGSLDTQYF
clone size: .
J gene: TRBJ2-3
V gene: TRBV10-2

CDR3 protein: CATRARGAPGNEQFF
clone size: .
J gene: TRBJ2-1
V gene: TRBV24-1